Listed below are T cell receptor beta chains from one sample, sequenced in a study of CD8 T cells in Susac syndrome. TCRdb ran MiXCR on the immunoSEQ multiplex PCR reads and lists one entry per CDR3 protein. The repertoire consists of 95,000 to 150,000 distinct CDR3 sequences, with 85% to 95% occurring once and the leading ten covering about 0.28%. Sequencing was done on a sample of CD8+ T cells from PBMCs. All receptors derive from a human donor with Susac syndrome. Each CDR3 is given with its conserved first and last residue. Each record gives: J gene, clone size, V gene, D gene, CDR3 DNA, CDR3 protein. The D gene is left open where the match is weak. Rows may omit the clone size; those that give it use once, few, many or a size class.

j_gene: TRBJ2-7
abundance: NA
v_gene: TRBV20-1
d_gene: NA
CDR3nt: TGCAGTGCTAGAGCCCTGGACAGCTCCTACGAGCAGTACTTC
CDR3aa: CSARALDSSYEQYF

j_gene: TRBJ2-7
abundance: once
v_gene: TRBV19
d_gene: NA
CDR3nt: TGTGCCAGTAGTATCCTCGGTTCCGAGCAGTACTTC
CDR3aa: CASSILGSEQYF

j_gene: TRBJ2-3
abundance: NA
v_gene: TRBV6-4
d_gene: TRBD1
CDR3nt: TGTGCCAGCAGTGAAAGACAGGGCAGCACAGATACGCAGTATTTT
CDR3aa: CASSERQGSTDTQYF

j_gene: TRBJ2-3
abundance: NA
v_gene: TRBV5-4
d_gene: NA
CDR3nt: TGTGCCAGCAGCATCGGGGGATCGACAGATACGCAGTATTTT
CDR3aa: CASSIGGSTDTQYF

j_gene: TRBJ2-7
abundance: NA
v_gene: TRBV6-5
d_gene: NA
CDR3nt: TGTGCCAGCAGTTTGGTGAGCTCCTACGAGCAGTACTTC
CDR3aa: CASSLVSSYEQYF

j_gene: TRBJ2-2
abundance: NA
v_gene: TRBV13
d_gene: TRBD1
CDR3nt: TGTGCCAGCAGCATCACCTGGACAGGGGGAACCGGGGAGCTGTTTTTT
CDR3aa: CASSITWTGGTGELFF

j_gene: TRBJ1-5
abundance: once
v_gene: TRBV20-1
d_gene: NA
CDR3nt: TGCAGTGCCGTAACAGGGAACGGGCAGCCCCAGCATTTT
CDR3aa: CSAVTGNGQPQHF

j_gene: TRBJ2-3
abundance: NA
v_gene: TRBV6-4
d_gene: NA
CDR3nt: TGTGCCAGCAGTGAAGGGGACTCCACAGATACGCAGTATTTT
CDR3aa: CASSEGDSTDTQYF

j_gene: TRBJ1-2
abundance: NA
v_gene: TRBV13
d_gene: NA
CDR3nt: TGTGCCAGCAGCTTGGGCCTGAACTCCGGGACACTGAATACAGATTATGGCTACACCTTC
CDR3aa: CASSLGLNSGTLNTDYGYTF

j_gene: TRBJ1-2
abundance: NA
v_gene: TRBV3-1
d_gene: NA
CDR3nt: TGTGCCAGCAGCCAAGAAGTCAGCTATGGCTACACCTTC
CDR3aa: CASSQEVSYGYTF

j_gene: TRBJ2-7
abundance: NA
v_gene: TRBV12-3/TRBV12-4
d_gene: TRBD1
CDR3nt: TGTGCCAGCAGTTTAGCCGGGACAGGGGATTACGAGCAGTACTTC
CDR3aa: CASSLAGTGDYEQYF

j_gene: TRBJ2-7
abundance: NA
v_gene: TRBV4-2
d_gene: TRBD2
CDR3nt: TGTGCCAGCAGCCAAGATCCGGGACTAGCGTTCGTCTACGAGCAGTACTTC
CDR3aa: CASSQDPGLAFVYEQYF

j_gene: TRBJ2-7
abundance: NA
v_gene: TRBV4-1
d_gene: NA
CDR3nt: TGCGCCAGCAGCCAAAGGGTAGGCTCCTACGAGCAGTACTTC
CDR3aa: CASSQRVGSYEQYF

j_gene: TRBJ1-2
abundance: NA
v_gene: TRBV29-1
d_gene: NA
CDR3nt: TGCAGCGTTGCGCTTTGGGACTCCGATGGCTACACCTTC
CDR3aa: CSVALWDSDGYTF

j_gene: TRBJ2-7
abundance: NA
v_gene: TRBV6-5
d_gene: TRBD2
CDR3nt: TGTGCCAGCAGTTACTCGACGGGAGGCGAGCAGTACTTC
CDR3aa: CASSYSTGGEQYF

j_gene: TRBJ2-3
abundance: NA
v_gene: TRBV5-4
d_gene: TRBD2
CDR3nt: TGTGCCAGCAGCCGTGGGACTAGCGGGGCCGGCACAGATACGCAGTATTTT
CDR3aa: CASSRGTSGAGTDTQYF

j_gene: TRBJ1-1
abundance: NA
v_gene: TRBV12-3/TRBV12-4
d_gene: TRBD1
CDR3nt: TGTGCCAGCACCCCGGGACAGGTGAACACTGAAGCTTTCTTT
CDR3aa: CASTPGQVNTEAFF

j_gene: TRBJ2-5
abundance: NA
v_gene: TRBV3-1
d_gene: NA
CDR3nt: TGTGCCAGCAGCCAAGATCTGTACCAAGAGACCCAGTACTTC
CDR3aa: CASSQDLYQETQYF

j_gene: TRBJ1-5
abundance: NA
v_gene: TRBV29-1
d_gene: NA
CDR3nt: TGCAGCTCCAAAACGCAGGGAGCAAATCAGCCCCAGCATTTT
CDR3aa: CSSKTQGANQPQHF

j_gene: TRBJ2-5
abundance: few
v_gene: TRBV12-3/TRBV12-4
d_gene: NA
CDR3nt: TGTGCCAGCAGTGAGCAAGAGACCCAGTACTTC
CDR3aa: CASSEQETQYF

j_gene: TRBJ2-7
abundance: NA
v_gene: TRBV20-1
d_gene: NA
CDR3nt: TGCAGTGCTAGAGATAGTAAGGTCCAGATGATCGAGCAGTACTTC
CDR3aa: CSARDSKVQMIEQYF

j_gene: TRBJ2-3
abundance: NA
v_gene: TRBV4-1
d_gene: TRBD2
CDR3nt: TGCGCCAGCAGCTCCCGCCGGGAGCGGGGAGACACAGATACGCAGTATTTT
CDR3aa: CASSSRRERGDTDTQYF

j_gene: TRBJ1-2
abundance: NA
v_gene: TRBV14
d_gene: TRBD1
CDR3nt: TGTGCCAGCAGCTGGACAGGGGAACATGGCTACACCTTC
CDR3aa: CASSWTGEHGYTF

j_gene: TRBJ2-4
abundance: NA
v_gene: TRBV5-1
d_gene: NA
CDR3nt: TGCGCCAGCAGCTTGTCGGATTTTCTAGCCAAAAACATTCAGTACTTC
CDR3aa: CASSLSDFLAKNIQYF

j_gene: TRBJ1-5
abundance: NA
v_gene: TRBV16
d_gene: NA
CDR3nt: TGTGCCAGCAGCCAAGCAACGGAGGGCAATCAGCCCCAGCATTTT
CDR3aa: CASSQATEGNQPQHF

j_gene: TRBJ2-5
abundance: NA
v_gene: TRBV4-2
d_gene: TRBD2
CDR3nt: TGTGCCAGCAGCCAGAGCGGGGGGGAGGGAGAGACCCAGTACTTC
CDR3aa: CASSQSGGEGETQYF

j_gene: TRBJ1-5
abundance: NA
v_gene: TRBV6-6
d_gene: TRBD1
CDR3nt: TGTGCCAGCAGTTACGCGGGACAGTTGAGCAATCAGCCCCAGCATTTT
CDR3aa: CASSYAGQLSNQPQHF

j_gene: TRBJ2-1
abundance: NA
v_gene: TRBV30
d_gene: TRBD2
CDR3nt: TGTGCCTGGAGTCTCGGACTAGCGGGCCCCTACAATGAGCAGTTCTTC
CDR3aa: CAWSLGLAGPYNEQFF

j_gene: TRBJ1-6
abundance: NA
v_gene: TRBV20-1
d_gene: TRBD1
CDR3nt: TGCAGTGCCCAAACCCCAGGGGGAGGTTCACCCCTCCACTTT
CDR3aa: CSAQTPGGGSPLHF

j_gene: TRBJ1-2
abundance: once
v_gene: TRBV12-3/TRBV12-4
d_gene: TRBD1
CDR3nt: TGTGCCAGCAGTCTGGGACAGGGGCCCTATGGCTACACCTTC
CDR3aa: CASSLGQGPYGYTF

j_gene: TRBJ1-1
abundance: once
v_gene: TRBV7-9
d_gene: NA
CDR3nt: TGTGCCAGCAGCCCGGGGCAGAGGAACACTGAAGCTTTCTTT
CDR3aa: CASSPGQRNTEAFF

j_gene: TRBJ2-3
abundance: NA
v_gene: TRBV11-2
d_gene: NA
CDR3nt: TGTGCCAGCAGCTTAGTGTGGGGAGATACGCAGTATTTT
CDR3aa: CASSLVWGDTQYF

j_gene: TRBJ1-1
abundance: NA
v_gene: TRBV14
d_gene: NA
CDR3nt: TGTGCCAGCAGCCAAGATCTGACTCCTGAAGCTTTCTTT
CDR3aa: CASSQDLTPEAFF

j_gene: TRBJ2-3
abundance: NA
v_gene: TRBV10-3
d_gene: TRBD2
CDR3nt: TGTGCCATCAGTGGCAGCGGGGGGGCTGTACCAGATACGCAGTATTTT
CDR3aa: CAISGSGGAVPDTQYF

j_gene: TRBJ2-1
abundance: once
v_gene: TRBV7-8
d_gene: NA
CDR3nt: TGTGCCAGCAGCTTAACGGACAAGGAAGCGGCCAATGAGCAGTTCTTC
CDR3aa: CASSLTDKEAANEQFF

j_gene: TRBJ1-2
abundance: NA
v_gene: TRBV3-1
d_gene: NA
CDR3nt: TGTGCCAGCAGCCAAGTCGTTTCAGGGGAAAACTATGGCTACACCTTC
CDR3aa: CASSQVVSGENYGYTF

j_gene: TRBJ1-4
abundance: once
v_gene: TRBV4-2
d_gene: NA
CDR3nt: TGTGCCAGCAGCCAAGAGGTGGGAAAACTGTTTTTT
CDR3aa: CASSQEVGKLFF

j_gene: TRBJ2-5
abundance: once
v_gene: TRBV24-1
d_gene: NA
CDR3nt: TGTGCCACCAGTGATTCGTCAGGGTGGGCCCAGTACTTC
CDR3aa: CATSDSSGWAQYF

j_gene: TRBJ2-5
abundance: few
v_gene: TRBV4-2
d_gene: NA
CDR3nt: TGTGCCAGCAGCCCTACCCTGGGGCAAGAGACCCAGTACTTC
CDR3aa: CASSPTLGQETQYF

j_gene: TRBJ1-1
abundance: NA
v_gene: TRBV27
d_gene: NA
CDR3nt: TGTGCCAGCAGTTTTTCTCTCGAAGGAGAAGCTTTCTTT
CDR3aa: CASSFSLEGEAFF

j_gene: TRBJ2-1
abundance: NA
v_gene: TRBV3-1
d_gene: NA
CDR3nt: TGTGCCAGCAGCCAAGTAACCAGGTGGGGCAATGAGCAGTTCTTC
CDR3aa: CASSQVTRWGNEQFF

j_gene: TRBJ1-2
abundance: NA
v_gene: TRBV7-9
d_gene: NA
CDR3nt: TGTGCCAGCAGCTTCCAGTATGGCTACACCTTC
CDR3aa: CASSFQYGYTF

j_gene: TRBJ1-5
abundance: NA
v_gene: TRBV4-1
d_gene: NA
CDR3nt: TGCGCCAGCAGCCAAGAGGTCCGCAATCAGCCCCAGCATTTT
CDR3aa: CASSQEVRNQPQHF

j_gene: TRBJ2-7
abundance: once
v_gene: TRBV27
d_gene: NA
CDR3nt: TGTGCCAGCAGTCCGGGTCGGAGAGGATACGAGCAGTACTTC
CDR3aa: CASSPGRRGYEQYF

j_gene: TRBJ2-5
abundance: NA
v_gene: TRBV15
d_gene: NA
CDR3nt: TGTGCCACGTCCACGGCACTCCCGCGAGAGACCCAGTACTTC
CDR3aa: CATSTALPRETQYF

j_gene: TRBJ2-2
abundance: once
v_gene: TRBV25-1
d_gene: NA
CDR3nt: TGTGCCAGCAGTGATTCATACCACGGACAGTGGGGAAACACCGGGGAGCTGTTTTTT
CDR3aa: CASSDSYHGQWGNTGELFF

j_gene: TRBJ2-5
abundance: NA
v_gene: TRBV10-2
d_gene: NA
CDR3nt: TGCGCCAGCAGTGAGGGCCAGGCCCAGTACTTC
CDR3aa: CASSEGQAQYF

j_gene: TRBJ2-7
abundance: NA
v_gene: TRBV13
d_gene: TRBD1
CDR3nt: TGTGCCAGCAGCTCCTGGGGACAGGGGGATTCCTACGAGCAGTACTTC
CDR3aa: CASSSWGQGDSYEQYF

j_gene: TRBJ2-7
abundance: NA
v_gene: TRBV2
d_gene: TRBD1
CDR3nt: TGTGCCAGCAGAGGACCGGGACAGGGGGCGGGCGAGCAGTACTTC
CDR3aa: CASRGPGQGAGEQYF